Listed below are T cell receptor beta chains from one sample, sequenced in a study of patients and donors after allogeneic stem cell transplantation. TCRdb re-called the RT-PCR reads through MiXCR, storing one row per CDR3 protein. The data show 150,000 to 250,000 distinct CDR3 sequences, around two fifths seen once. The sequencing input was blood, either unsorted or a sorted T cell fraction (not recorded which). Receptor source: a human donor who was either an allogeneic HSCT recipient or a stem cell or donor lymphocyte infusion donor (not recorded which). It is not recorded whose cells these are; they may come from a transplant donor. CDR3s include the opening cysteine and the closing phenylalanine or tryptophan. Fields, in order: CDR3 protein, V gene.

cdr3_aa: CASSLSRTGNQPQHF
v_call: TRBV12-3/TRBV12-4

cdr3_aa: CASSLDRPLAKNIQYF
v_call: TRBV2

cdr3_aa: CASSGLAAVETQYF
v_call: TRBV6-2/TRBV6-3

cdr3_aa: CASSQDLAGGGNEQFF
v_call: TRBV4-3

cdr3_aa: CASSVGAGGSPLHF
v_call: TRBV9

cdr3_aa: CASSLNPTGRTEAFF
v_call: TRBV27

cdr3_aa: CASSVTPTGREGTEAFF
v_call: TRBV9

cdr3_aa: CASSHRDRGLSYEQYF
v_call: TRBV6-5

cdr3_aa: CASSLVGPTSGLTGELFF
v_call: TRBV5-1

cdr3_aa: CASTDWTDTQYF
v_call: TRBV19

cdr3_aa: CASSFDDNEQFF
v_call: TRBV5-5

cdr3_aa: CASGTPNEQFF
v_call: TRBV12-3/TRBV12-4

cdr3_aa: CASTPEAASSYNEQFF
v_call: TRBV2

cdr3_aa: CASSLNHGLGETQYF
v_call: TRBV27

cdr3_aa: CASSLGQGAYGEQFF
v_call: TRBV7-7

cdr3_aa: CASRQATGFQSPLHF
v_call: TRBV7-9